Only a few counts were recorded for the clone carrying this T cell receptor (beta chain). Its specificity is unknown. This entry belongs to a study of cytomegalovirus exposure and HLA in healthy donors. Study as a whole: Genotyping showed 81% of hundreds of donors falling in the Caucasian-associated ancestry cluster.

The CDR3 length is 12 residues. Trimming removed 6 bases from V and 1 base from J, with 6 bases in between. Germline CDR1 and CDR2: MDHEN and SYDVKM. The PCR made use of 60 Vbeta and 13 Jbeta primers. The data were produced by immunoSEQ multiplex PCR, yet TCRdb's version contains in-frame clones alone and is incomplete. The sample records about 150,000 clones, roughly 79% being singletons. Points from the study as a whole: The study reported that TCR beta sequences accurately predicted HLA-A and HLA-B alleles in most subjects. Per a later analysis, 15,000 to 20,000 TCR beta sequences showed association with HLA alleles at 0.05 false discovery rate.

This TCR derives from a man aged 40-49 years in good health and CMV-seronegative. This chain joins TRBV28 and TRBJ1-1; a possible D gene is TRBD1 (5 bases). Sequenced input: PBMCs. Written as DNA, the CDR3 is TGTGCCAGCAGCGGACAGAACACTGAAGCTTTCTTT. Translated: CASSGQNTEAFF.